This TCR beta chain was sequenced for a study of blood T cell repertoires in COVID-19 (TCRdb year 2020). Concerning the study at large: Collaborator samples came from the United States, Italy and Spain and covered acute and convalescent phases of COVID-19. The prospective study material was composed of cDNA or gDNA derived from T cells, B-cell-depleted T cells, or PBMCs. The dataset comprised deeply sampled blood TCRbeta repertoires from subjects exposed to, actively infected with, or recovered from COVID-19. The repertoires were made available in a free public database intended to serve as a resource for research on the immune response to SARS-CoV-2. Samples came from the ongoing ImmuneRACE study (first 160 participants) plus 1,254 subjects from 6 global collaborators. A de-identified subject ID, COVID-19 status, age in years and sex were almost always included in the sample metadata. HLA class I and class II types, where available, came from metadata supplied by the sample provider rather than from assay-based typing.

Overall study results and their limits: How much clinical and demographic metadata was included differed by source and by participant, and the metadata was provided uncurated.

Collaborating institutions collected whole blood in K2EDTA tubes following their own protocols. For TCRbeta analysis, collaborators shipped samples in one of three forms: frozen whole blood, isolated PBMCs, or DNA extracted from either of those sample types. TCRbeta CDR3 regions were amplified from genomic DNA using the immunoSEQ Assay, a bias-controlled multiplex PCR. The paper's processing steps were these. The number of nucleated cells in each sample was estimated from the amplification of reference gene primers within the assay. Sequence reads were collapsed and filtered to measure the absolute abundance of every unique TCRbeta CDR3 rearrangement. For each sample, productive Simpson clonality was calculated by taking the square root of Simpson's diversity index across productive rearrangements. In TCRdb, the immuneACCESS table is reduced to in-frame sequences with V and J assigned. These tables do not hold every clone; where another copy was compared, an unresolved V gene accounts for under half, and the others remain unexplained. V and J calls and clone size follow that table, whereas D and trimming were derived from the DNA. The sample data list about 120,000 clones, and 83% of these were observed just once. 2% to 2.5% of the sample comes from the top ten.

In regard to this clone: Its antigen specificity is not known. Per-nucleotide qualities are absent, and no much larger clonotype sits a single base away.

There are 17 amino acids in the CDR3, from cysteine to phenylalanine inclusive. CDR3 DNA is the only sequence kept; it has 51 bases, read in frame from the first base. V loses 0 bases, J loses 5 bases, and the germline ends lie 19 bases apart. CDR1 and CDR2 are read off the germline V gene (reference sequence) as LNHDA and SQIVND. Sequences were obtained from peripheral blood. Recombination connected TRBV19 to TRBJ2-5, with a tentative D gene TRBD2 over 6 matching bases. This sequence originates from a man between 25 and 39 years old with acute or convalescent COVID-19. This receptor has the CDR3 CASSIDYSAGRRETQYF. The sequenced DNA: TGTGCCAGTAGTATAGATTATTCGGCGGGACGGCGGGAGACCCAGTACTTC.